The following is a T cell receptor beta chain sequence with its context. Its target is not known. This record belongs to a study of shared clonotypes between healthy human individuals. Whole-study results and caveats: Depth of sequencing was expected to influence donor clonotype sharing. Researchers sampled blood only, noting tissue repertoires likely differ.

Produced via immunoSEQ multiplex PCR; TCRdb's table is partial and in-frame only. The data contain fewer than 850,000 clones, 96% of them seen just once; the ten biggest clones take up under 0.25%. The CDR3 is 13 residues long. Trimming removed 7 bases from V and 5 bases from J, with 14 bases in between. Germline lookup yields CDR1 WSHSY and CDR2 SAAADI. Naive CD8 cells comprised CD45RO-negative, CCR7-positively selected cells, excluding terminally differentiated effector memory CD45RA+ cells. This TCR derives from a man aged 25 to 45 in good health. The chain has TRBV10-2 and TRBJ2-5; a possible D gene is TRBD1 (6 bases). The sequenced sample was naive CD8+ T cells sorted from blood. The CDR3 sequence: CASIGTRDETQYF. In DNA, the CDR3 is TGCGCCAGCATAGGGACAAGGGATGAGACCCAGTACTTC.